This T cell receptor (beta chain) derives from a study of blood T cell repertoires in COVID-19. Overall study context: PBMCs, B-cell-depleted T cells, or T cells were the source of the cDNA or gDNA that made up the material.

Original handling: Estimation of nucleated cell counts relied on the amplification of reference gene primers. Profiling relied on immunoSEQ multiplex PCR, and the TCRdb table lists in-frame clones only, not all of them. The D gene and trimming were derived from the DNA, and the V and J assignments and clone size from that table. The sample lists about 180,000 clones, about three quarters occurring once. The germline V gene encodes CDR1 SGHNT and CDR2 YYREEE (reference sequence). The CDR3 runs to 16 residues. The ends were cut back, 4 bases at V and 0 bases at J, with 13 bases in the middle. The sample was peripheral blood. The chain employs TRBV5-4 and TRBJ2-2; a weak D match, TRBD2 (5 bases). The TCR was taken from a woman of 80 years or more with COVID-19, enrolled during active disease. CDR3 residues: CASSTDPGTNTGELFF. DNA for the CDR3: TGTGCCAGCAGCACGGATCCGGGAACGAACACCGGGGAGCTGTTTTTT.